This T cell receptor (beta chain) appears in the sequencing data of a study of blood T cell repertoires in COVID-19. Study-wide background: The study drew acute and convalescent COVID-19 samples from the United States, Italy and Spain. The analysed material was cDNA or gDNA that came from T cells, B-cell-depleted T cells, or PBMCs.

The germline V gene has CDR1 MDHEN and CDR2 SYDVKM. The junction had 8 bases not matched to a gene; V was cut back by 6 bases and J by 3 bases. The CDR3 runs to 15 residues. In the authors' workflow: Cell counts per sample came from amplifying reference gene primers. Sequencing was performed with immunoSEQ multiplex PCR; in TCRdb, only in-frame clones are kept and a portion is missing. The DNA gave D and trimming, while V, J and clone size come from that table. The table includes about 170,000 clones, around nine tenths detected once. V is TRBV28 and J is TRBJ1-5; 7 bases agree with TRBD1. The sequence derives from a man aged 65 to 85 with acute or convalescent COVID-19. The sequenced material came from peripheral blood. The CDR3 DNA follows: TGTGCCAGCAGACCACCGGGACAGCTCAATCAGCCCCAGCATTTT. This encodes CASRPPGQLNQPQHF.